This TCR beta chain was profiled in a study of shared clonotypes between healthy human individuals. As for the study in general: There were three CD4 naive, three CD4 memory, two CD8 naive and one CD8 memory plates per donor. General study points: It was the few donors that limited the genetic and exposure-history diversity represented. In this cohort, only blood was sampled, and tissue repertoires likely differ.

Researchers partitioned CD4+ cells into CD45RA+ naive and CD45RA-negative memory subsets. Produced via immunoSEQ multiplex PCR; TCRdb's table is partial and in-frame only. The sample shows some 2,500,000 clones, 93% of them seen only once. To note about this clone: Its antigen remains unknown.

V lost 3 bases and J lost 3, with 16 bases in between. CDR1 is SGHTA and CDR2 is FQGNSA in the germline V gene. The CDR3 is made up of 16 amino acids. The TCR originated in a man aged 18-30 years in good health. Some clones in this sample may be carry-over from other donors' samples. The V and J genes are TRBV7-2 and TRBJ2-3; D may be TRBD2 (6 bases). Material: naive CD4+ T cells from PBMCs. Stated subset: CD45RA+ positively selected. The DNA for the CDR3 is TGTGCCAGCAGCTTGTTGGGGGGAGTGAGTACAGATACGCAGTATTTT. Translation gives CASSLLGGVSTDTQYF. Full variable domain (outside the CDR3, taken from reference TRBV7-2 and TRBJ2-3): GAGVSQSPSNKVTEKGKDVELRCDPISGHTALYWYRQSLGQGLEFLIYFQGNSAPDKSGLPSDRFSAERTGGSVSTLTIQRTQQEDSAVYLCASSLLGGVSTDTQYFGPGTRLTVL.